This TCR beta chain came from a study of identical twins. Study results and caveats: The abundant beta clonotypes from cord blood had fewer insertions, and memory repertoires had none of this. Some out-of-frame alpha sequences were shared by twins, and these showed excess low generation probability. Beta out-of-frame twin sharing showed a weaker excess.

Regarding this clonotype: What it binds is not known.

A universal primer site was incorporated via template switching, and the cDNA contained unique molecular identifiers. TCRdb called the 5' RACE reads again in MiXCR, with one record for every CDR3 protein. The data show 350,000 to 500,000 distinct CDR3 sequences, roughly 18% seen once. What was sequenced was naive T cells sorted from blood. The TCR was taken from a man aged 50-60 years in good health.

The CDR3 sequence: CASSSRDRAFF. CDR3 bases: TGTGCCAGCAGCTCCAGGGATCGAGCTTTCTTT. This chain links TRBV7-8 with TRBJ1-1; maybe TRBD1 (5 bases). Germline CDR1 SGHVS, CDR2 FQNEAQ. Trimming cost V 4 bases and J 10 bases, with 10 bases left between them. This CDR3 comprises 11 residues.